Presented here are 25 T cell receptor beta chains from one specimen sequenced in a study of T-cell reconstitution after alpha-beta-depleted transplantation in children (dated by TCRdb to 2016 to 2017). The label giving this sample's treatment or condition can be read as: allogeneic hematopoietic cell transplantation with graft depleted of TCRalphabeta T cells and CD19 B cells. The library was obtained by PCR. Sequencing was carried out with an Illumina HiSeq 2500. To normalize quantification of the TCRbeta repertoire, the TCR libraries were built with molecular barcoding that relied on unique molecular identifiers. The public reads were quality trimmed at Q25 with fastp and then assembled into clones with MiXCR by TCRdb, keeping productive beta chains. Here each entry gathers all rows of one CDR3 protein and keeps the most common genes and DNA. Here the sample has about 74,000 distinct CDR3 sequences; less than 15% occur a single time. 25% to 30% of the sample is in the top ten clones.

The sequences come from PBMCs, mostly from graft donor cells, collected 180 days after TCRalphabeta/CD19-depleted stem cell transplant. Receptor source: a male patient between 2 and 10 years old who had a stem cell transplant for acute lymphoblastic leukemia, so the T cells may come from the graft donor.

The J gene is TRBJ2-5, the V gene TRBV7-2; 8 nucleotides agree with TRBD1. Germline loops: CDR1 SGHTA, CDR2 FQGNSA. J was trimmed by 4 bases and V by 3 bases; bases with no gene match: 7. This CDR3 is 15 amino acids long. The CDR3 is CASSFFQGAGETQYF. The CDR3 DNA follows: TGTGCCAGCAGCTTCTTTCAGGGGGCCGGAGAGACCCAGTACTTC.

The chain uses TRBV20-1 and TRBJ2-4; weak D call: TRBD2 (6 bases). The germline gives CDR1 DFQATT, CDR2 SNEGSKA (reference sequence). Between the trimmed V and J ends, which lost 0 bases and 10 bases, there was a span of 16 bases. This CDR3 has 14 amino acids. The CDR3 is CSARDPRLVQIQYF. CDR3 DNA: TGCAGTGCTAGAGATCCAAGACTAGTGCAAATTCAGTACTTC.

The table lists this clonotype with a few counts. V gene TRBV7-9 combines with J gene TRBJ2-7, with D perhaps TRBD2 (6 bases). Germline CDR1 is SEHNR and CDR2 is FQNEAQ (reference sequence). This CDR3 region has 14 residues. Trimming took off 2 bases at V and 0 bases at J, with 8 bases between the two ends. CDR3: CASSLQGLSYEQYF. The CDR3 DNA reads as TGTGCCAGCAGCTTACAGGGACTCTCCTACGAGCAGTACTTC.

This sequence joins TRBV15 and TRBJ2-2; 12 nucleotides line up with TRBD2. CDR1 is LNHNV, CDR2 YYDKDF, per germline (reference sequence). Germline trimming cut 5 bases from V and 4 bases from J; bases unmatched to any gene: 5. This CDR3 comprises 16 residues. Here the CDR3 reads CATSDGTSGFTGELFF. Written as DNA, the CDR3 is TGTGCCACCAGCGATGGGACTAGCGGGTTCACCGGGGAGCTGTTTTTT.

This clonotype was seen a few times. This rearrangement joins TRBV7-6 to TRBJ2-7, with a possible D match to TRBD2 (5 bases). The CDR3 sequence is 14 residues long. Germline CDR1 reads SGHVS; CDR2 reads FNYEAQ. Trimming removed 5 bases from V and 0 bases from J, with 11 bases in between. CDR3: CASSHGVNSYEQYF. Written as DNA, the CDR3 is TGTGCCAGCAGCCACGGGGTTAACTCCTACGAGCAGTACTTC.

The V and J genes are TRBV20-1 and TRBJ2-5, with TRBD1 as a possible D gene (6 bases). The CDR3 length is 14 residues. The germline gives CDR1 DFQATT, CDR2 SNEGSKA (reference sequence). Trimming took 3 bases from V and 1 from J, leaving 12 bases between them. CDR3 sequence (DNA): TGCAGTGCTAGCCTTACAGGGATCCAAGAGACCCAGTACTTC. Encoded protein: CSASLTGIQETQYF.

This clonotype was counted between two and nine times. The rearrangement links TRBV9 to TRBJ2-7, with D possibly being TRBD2 (5 bases). There are 12 residues in the CDR3. The ends were cut back, 4 bases at V and 5 bases at J, with 10 bases in the middle. The V gene's germline CDR1 is SGDLS and CDR2 YYNGEE. CDR3 sequence: CASSPTGNEQYF. The CDR3 nucleotides read TGTGCCAGCAGCCCCACGGGGAACGAGCAGTACTTC. The variable domain in full, with the rest retrieved from reference TRBV9 and TRBJ2-7, is DSGVTQTPKHLITATGQRVTLRCSPRSGDLSVYWYQQSLDQGLQFLIQYYNGEERAKGNILERFSAQQFPDLHSELNLSSLELGDSALYFCASSPTGNEQYFGPGTRLTVT.

This clonotype appeared many times. The V gene is TRBV12-3 or TRBV12-4, the J gene TRBJ2-3; D is unclear. The CDR3 totals 12 residues. Trimming removed 4 bases at V and 10 bases at J, with 12 bases between. CDR3 sequence reads: CASSSRWRAQYF. CDR3 nucleotides: TGTGCCAGCAGTTCCCGTTGGAGAGCGCAGTATTTT.

This clonotype has a count of ten or more. The rearrangement uses TRBV20-1 and TRBJ2-5; D is perhaps TRBD1 (6 bases). The CDR3 contains 12 residues. Trimming removed 6 bases from V and 5 bases from J, with 13 bases in between. The germline V gene has CDR1 DFQATT and CDR2 SNEGSKA (reference sequence). CDR3 nucleotides: TGCAGTGCATCAGCAGGGGTGGAGACCCAGTACTTC. It specifies CSASAGVETQYF.

This clonotype was counted a few times. The V gene is TRBV12-3 or TRBV12-4, the J gene TRBJ2-5; 8 bases match TRBD1. Losses at the gene ends were 6 bases for V and 5 bases for J; bases not matched to a gene: 8. CDR3 size: 14 residues. DNA of the CDR3: TGTGCCAGCAGGCTGACAGGGGCTGGGGAGACCCAGTACTTC. Its translation: CASRLTGAGETQYF.

The chain couples TRBV4-3 to TRBJ1-6, with a weak D call TRBD1 (5 bases). The CDR3 has 16 residues. The ends were cut back, 4 bases at V and 0 bases at J, with 10 bases in the middle. Looked up from germline, CDR1 is LGHNA and CDR2 is YSLEER. CDR3 residues: CASSRYRSSYNSPLHF. CDR3 nucleotide sequence: TGCGCCAGCAGCCGATACAGGAGCTCCTATAATTCACCCCTCCACTTT.

At least ten counts were recorded for this clonotype. CDR3 coding DNA: TGCGCCAGCAGCCTGGGCTCTAGCGGGGGCTACAATGAGCAGTTCTTC. It translates to CASSLGSSGGYNEQFF. The rearrangement uses TRBV5-1 and TRBJ2-1; 10 bases line up with TRBD2. The length of the CDR3 is 16 residues. The J segment lost 3 bases and the V segment lost 4 bases, leaving 7 bases of the junction unmatched. Germline values: CDR1 SGHRS, CDR2 YFSETQ.

This clonotype has a handful of counts. The gene calls are TRBV20-1 and TRBJ1-1, with a tentative D call TRBD1 (6 bases). The CDR3 is made up of 12 amino acids. Germline lookup yields CDR1 DFQATT and CDR2 SNEGSKA (reference sequence). The CDR3 region is CRGGHLNTEAFF. For the CDR3, the DNA is TGCAGGGGGGGGCATTTGAACACTGAAGCTTTCTTT.

This clonotype was seen a few times. The junction differs from germline at one of its ends, possibly a read error. The chain joins TRBV30 to TRBJ2-7; D is perhaps TRBD1 or TRBD2 (6 bases each). This CDR3 contains 8 residues. Germline V gene lookup returns CDR1 GTSNPN and CDR2 SVGIG (reference sequence). The CDR3 loop reads CEGGEQYF. CDR3 bases: TGCGAGGGGGGCGAGCAGTACTTC.

This clonotype showed up just a few times. The V gene is TRBV28, the J gene TRBJ2-7; weak D call: TRBD1 (6 bases). This CDR3 comprises 13 residues. The germline V gene encodes CDR1 MDHEN and CDR2 SYDVKM. The V end lost 6 bases, the J end lost 5 bases, and 14 bases lay between the germline ends. In DNA, the CDR3 is TGTGCCAGCAGCCCCCACAGGGACGACGAGCAGTACTTC. Translated: CASSPHRDDEQYF.

This chain connects TRBV25-1 to TRBJ1-3; D uncertain. The V end lost 4 bases, the J end lost 2 bases, and 12 bases lay between the germline ends. The germline V gene encodes CDR1 MGHDK and CDR2 SYGVNS. The CDR3 consists of 15 residues. In nucleotides, the CDR3 is TGTGCCAGCAGTGGCCCCGGGCAGGCTGGAAACACCATATATTTT. It translates to CASSGPGQAGNTIYF.

This clonotype was seen a few times. The rearrangement links TRBV5-1 to TRBJ1-5; 7 bases match TRBD1. This CDR3 has 16 amino acids. Trimming removed 4 bases from V and 9 bases from J; junction bases left unmatched: 16. Per the germline V gene, CDR1 is SGHRS and CDR2 is YFSETQ. The CDR3 DNA follows: TGCGCCAGCAGCCCTGTCCCGGGACAGTGGTCTGGGCCCCAGCATTTT. As protein: CASSPVPGQWSGPQHF.

This clonotype has more than one count but fewer than ten. This chain joins TRBV27 and TRBJ1-5; no clear D gene. Germline CDR1 and CDR2: MNHEY and SMNVEV (reference sequence). The CDR3 covers 15 residues. V was pared by 9 bases and J by 2 bases, with 17 bases between. The CDR3 here is CASTTSWTGNQPQHF. CDR3 bases: TGTGCCAGTACAACTTCCTGGACGGGCAATCAGCCCCAGCATTTT.

The J gene is TRBJ2-1, the V gene TRBV7-9; the match to TRBD1 covers 11 bases. Germline CDR1 is SEHNR and CDR2 is FQNEAQ (reference sequence). The CDR3 runs 14 residues. The ends lost 7 bases at V and 8 bases at J; junction bases unmatched: 7. Here the CDR3 DNA reads TGTGCCAGCACCCGGGACAGGGGGACATATGAGCAGTTCTTC. Translating gives CASTRDRGTYEQFF. Supplemented by reference TRBV7-9 and TRBJ2-1, the full variable domain reads DTGVSQNPRHKITKRGQNVTFRCDPISEHNRLYWYRQTLGQGPEFLTYFQNEAQLEKSRLLSDRFSAERPKGSFSTLEIQRTEQGDSAMYLCASTRDRGTYEQFFGPGTRLTVL.

The chain is built from TRBV27 and TRBJ2-1; no clear D gene. The CDR3 contains 14 residues. CDR1 is MNHEY, CDR2 SMNVEV, per germline (reference sequence). Trimming shortened V by 2 bases and J by 10 bases, and 15 bases separated the two germline ends. The chain's CDR3 is CASSLSGREREQFF. DNA of the CDR3: TGTGCCAGCAGTTTAAGTGGGCGTGAGAGGGAGCAGTTCTTC.

This clonotype was seen many times. The rearrangement joins TRBV2 to TRBJ2-3; 11 bases align to TRBD2. Germline V lookup: CDR1 SNHLY, CDR2 FYNNEI. The V and J ends lost 6 bases and 6 bases, in that order; junction bases with no gene match: 5. This CDR3 has 14 residues. The CDR3 is CASSLAGGPDTQYF. The CDR3 coding sequence is TGTGCCAGCAGCCTAGCGGGGGGACCCGATACGCAGTATTTT.

The V and J genes are TRBV7-6 and TRBJ1-3; no reliable D call. Germline CDR1 is SGHVS and CDR2 is FNYEAQ. Between the trimmed V and J ends, which lost 1 base and 4 bases, there was a span of 14 bases. The CDR3 has 16 residues. This CDR3 reads CASSLVTGPRGNTIYF. The DNA of the CDR3 is TGTGCCAGCAGCTTAGTCACCGGGCCAAGGGGAAACACCATATATTTT.

The chain has TRBV12-5 and TRBJ1-5; D is ambiguous. The CDR3 spans 11 residues. V lost 4 bases and J 9 bases, leaving 7 bases between the germline ends. Germline lookup yields CDR1 LGHNT and CDR2 FRNRAP. CDR3 protein: CASGSLRPQHF. The DNA for the CDR3 is TGTGCTAGTGGTTCTCTTCGGCCCCAGCATTTT.

This clonotype was seen repeatedly, ten times or more. V is TRBV10-3 and J is TRBJ2-3, with TRBD2 matching over 11 bases. V dropped 7 bases and J dropped 6; count of bases not matched to a gene: 6. There are 14 residues in the CDR3. Germline V gene data show CDR1 as ENHRY and CDR2 as SYGVKD. The CDR3 protein is CAITSGGTRDTQYF. CDR3 nucleotides: TGTGCCATCACTAGCGGGGGGACACGGGATACGCAGTATTTT.

In its sample, this clonotype was seen a few times. For the CDR3, the DNA is TGTGCCAGCAGTCCTACAGGGAATTGGAATTCACCCCTCCACTTT. Its protein product is CASSPTGNWNSPLHF. V and J are TRBV12-3 or TRBV12-4 and TRBJ1-6; D may be TRBD1 (6 bases). This CDR3 has 15 residues. Deletions cut 5 bases from V and 7 bases from J, with 15 bases between.